These 5 T cell receptor beta chains came from one sample sequenced in a study of regulatory T cells. Study-level findings and limits: In CD3G-deficient patients, conventional CD4+ T cells were enriched for hydrophobic CDR3 residues at positions 6 and 7.

Amplification used 52 TRBV primers and 13 TRBJ primers. The protocol was immunoSEQ multiplex PCR, while the TCRdb copy is restricted to in-frame clones and leaves out a portion. The sample records about 35,000 clones, approximately 89% being singletons. The antigens these receptors bind are not known. Sequenced sample: conventional CD4+ T cells sorted from blood. The receptors were gathered from a young adult with CD3G deficiency.

The chain links TRBV7-8 to TRBJ2-5; 8 bases match TRBD2. Germline loops: CDR1 SGHVS, CDR2 FQNEAQ. Trimming took 5 bases from V and 3 from J; bases not matched to a gene: 11. This CDR3 comprises 16 residues. DNA of the CDR3: TGTGCCAGCAGCGCAAGGCGGCGGGGGGTGAAAGAGACCCAGTACTTC. This gives the protein CASSARRRGVKETQYF. The full variable domain, completed using reference TRBV7-8 and TRBJ2-5, is GAGVSQSPRYKVAKRGQDVALRCDPISGHVSLFWYQQALGQGPEFLTYFQNEAQLDKSGLPSDRFFAERPEGSVSTLKIQRTQQEDSAVYLCASSARRRGVKETQYFGPGTRLLVL.

The CDR3 protein is CASSLGTSGFTDTQYF. The DNA of the CDR3 is TGTGCCAGCAGCCTCGGGACTAGCGGCTTCACAGATACGCAGTATTTT. V is TRBV7-9 and J is TRBJ2-3; 11 bases agree with TRBD2. Germline V gene sequence: CDR1 SEHNR, CDR2 FQNEAQ (reference sequence). The CDR3 has 16 residues. The J segment lost 2 bases and the V segment lost 5 bases, leaving 6 bases of the junction unmatched.

V and J are TRBV6-6 and TRBJ1-2; D is unclear. The ends were cut back, 5 bases at V and 6 bases at J, with 19 bases in the middle. Germline CDR1 and CDR2: MNHNY and SVGAGI (reference sequence). The CDR3 consists of 15 residues. CDR3 sequence reads: CASSLGGPLKDGYTF. The CDR3 DNA follows: TGTGCCAGCAGTCTCGGAGGCCCTCTTAAGGATGGCTACACCTTC.

The rearrangement links TRBV5-1 to TRBJ1-4; TRBD1 might be the D (5 bases). Germline CDR1 is SGHRS and CDR2 is YFSETQ. The CDR3 has 14 residues. The V end was cut by 4 bases, the J end by 6 bases, with 13 bases between. The CDR3 is CASSQDTGDEKLFF. As DNA, the CDR3 is TGCGCCAGCAGCCAGGACACCGGTGATGAAAAACTGTTTTTT.

The chain has TRBV28 and TRBJ2-7; the D gene could be TRBD1 or TRBD2 (5 bases each). The CDR3 runs to 15 residues. Germline lookup yields CDR1 MDHEN and CDR2 SYDVKM. V gave up 5 bases and J gave up 5 bases, with 19 bases separating them. The DNA for the CDR3 is TGTGCCAGCAGTACCCCGGGACGCCATTATGACGAGCAGTACTTC. Residues: CASSTPGRHYDEQYF.